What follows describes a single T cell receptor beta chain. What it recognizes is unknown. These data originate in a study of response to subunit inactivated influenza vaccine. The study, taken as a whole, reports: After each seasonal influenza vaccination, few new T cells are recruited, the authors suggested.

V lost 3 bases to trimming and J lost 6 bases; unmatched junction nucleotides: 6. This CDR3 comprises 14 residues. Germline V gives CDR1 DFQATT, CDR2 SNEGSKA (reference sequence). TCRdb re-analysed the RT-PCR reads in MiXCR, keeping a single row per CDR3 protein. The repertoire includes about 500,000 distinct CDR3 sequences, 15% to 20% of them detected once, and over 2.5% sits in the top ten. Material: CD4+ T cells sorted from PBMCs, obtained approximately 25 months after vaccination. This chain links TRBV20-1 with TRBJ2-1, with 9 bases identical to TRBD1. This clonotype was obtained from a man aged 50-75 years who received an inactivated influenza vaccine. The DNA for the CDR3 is TGCAGTGCTAGCAAACAGGGGGCTGTCAATGAGCAGTTCTTC. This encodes CSASKQGAVNEQFF.